A single count supports the clone carrying this TCR beta chain. Its target is unknown. The data derive from a study of cytomegalovirus exposure and HLA in healthy donors. Whole-study results and caveats: There were under 200 TCR beta chains listed as cytomegalovirus-associated. Reportedly, HLA-A and HLA-B alleles of most subjects were accurately predicted from TCR beta.

The PCR made use of 60 Vbeta and 13 Jbeta primers. Using immunoSEQ multiplex PCR, the repertoire was profiled, and TCRdb retains in-frame clones only, with some absent. The sample holds 150,000 to 250,000 clones, 75% to 85% seen once. Germline CDR1 reads SEHNR; CDR2 reads FQNEAQ (reference sequence). The V end was cut by 6 bases, the J end by 8 bases, with 7 bases between. This CDR3 is 10 amino acids long. These donors, healthy bone marrow donors, were studied. Specimen: PBMCs. This receptor was obtained from a girl aged 5 to 17 in good health and CMV-seropositive. The genes are TRBV7-9 and TRBJ1-1; D perhaps matches TRBD1 (6 bases). In DNA, the CDR3 is TGTGCCAGCAGTGGGACAGAAGCTTTCTTT. It yields the protein CASSGTEAFF.